These 26 T cell receptor beta chains were sequenced from one sample in a study of T cells in women clearing cervical HPV infection. Produced via immunoSEQ multiplex PCR; TCRdb's table is partial and in-frame only. This table lists 48,000 or so clones. The sample taken for sequencing was blood buffy coat. These receptors were collected from a woman between 18 and 70 years old with a cervical HPV16 infection that either progressed to CIN3+ or cleared (not recorded which).

With respect to this clone: The read stops 3 residues short of the end of the CDR3; the missing end is completed from the germline J gene. V gene TRBV6-2 or TRBV6-3 combines with J gene TRBJ2-5; D is uncertain. The germline CDR1 and CDR2 sequences are MNHEY and SVGEGT. The CDR3 extends over 10 amino acids. With 7 bases removed from V and 5 bases from J, the gap between germline ends came to 5 bases. This chain's CDR3 is CASNRETQYF. The covered CDR3 bases are TGTGCCAGCAATCGGGAGACC.

Turning to this clone: The read terminates 3 residues before the CDR3 end, so the remaining end is supplied by the germline J gene. The J gene is TRBJ2-1, the V gene TRBV11-2, with a weak D call TRBD1 (5 bases). CDR3 size: 15 residues. Germline V CDR1 and CDR2: SGHAT, FQNNGV. Trimming removed 1 base at V and 4 bases at J, with 11 bases between. The part of the CDR3 DNA that was read is TGTGCCAGCAGCTTAGTAGGGCAGGGTTACAATGAG. It translates to CASSLVGQGYNE. The full-length CDR3 reads as CASSLVGQGYNEQFF.

Notes on this clone: The read terminates 3 residues ahead of where the CDR3 ends, so the germline J gene completes it. V usage is TRBV5-1 and J usage is TRBJ1-4, with 7 bases that match TRBD1. CDR3 length: 14 residues. Trimming cost V 0 bases and J 5 bases; bases outside gene matches: 1. Germline V lookup: CDR1 SGHRS, CDR2 YFSETQ. CDR3 amino acids: CASSLEQGNEKLFF. Partial CDR3 DNA: TGCGCCAGCAGCTTGGAACAGGGGAATGAAAAA.

Turning to this clone: The read is 3 residues too short to cover the CDR3 end, so that end is filled in from the germline J gene. This sequence joins TRBV20-1 and TRBJ2-7; D is possibly TRBD2 (5 bases). The V end lost 8 bases, the J end lost 5 bases, and 28 bases lay between the germline ends. Germline CDR1 DFQATT, CDR2 SNEGSKA (reference sequence). The CDR3 is 16 residues long. The chain's CDR3 is CSTLETDRGRGDEQYF. CDR3 bases read: TGCAGTACACTAGAAACGGATAGAGGCCGAGGTGACGAG.

As regards this clone: The read gets to within 3 residues of the CDR3 end, and the germline J gene fills in the rest. The chain has TRBV18 and TRBJ2-2, with TRBD2 identical over 7 bases. Germline V gene sequence: CDR1 KGHSH, CDR2 LQKENI. This CDR3 comprises 16 residues. V lost 0 bases to trimming and J lost 1 base; unmatched junction nucleotides: 2. Here the CDR3 reads CASSPPLAENTGELFF. The sequenced part of the CDR3 DNA is TGTGCCAGCTCACCACCCCTAGCGGAGAACACCGGGGAG.

Notes on this clone: The CDR3 is cut off 3 residues early in the read; its end comes from the germline J gene. V is TRBV18 and J is TRBJ2-5; 12 bases are shared with TRBD2. V lost 3 bases and J lost 1; bases outside the gene matches: 3. Per the germline V gene, CDR1 is KGHSH and CDR2 is LQKENI. This CDR3 has 16 amino acids. The CDR3 sequence: CASSPGLAGTQETQYF. The sequenced CDR3 bases are TGTGCCAGCTCACCCGGACTAGCGGGGACCCAAGAGACC.

As to this clone: The read gets to within 3 residues of the CDR3 end, and the germline J gene fills in the rest. V gene TRBV7-7 combines with J gene TRBJ2-2, with 8 nucleotides matching TRBD1. The germline gives CDR1 SSHAT, CDR2 FNYEAQ (reference sequence). The length of the CDR3 is 16 residues. V was clipped by 5 bases and J by 1 base; unmatched bases: 6. Incomplete CDR3 DNA: TGTGCCAGCAGCGTACCGGGGACAGGGAACACCGGGGAG. Residues: CASSVPGTGNTGE. The CDR3, in full, reads CASSVPGTGNTGELFF.

Note on this clone: The CDR3 is cut off 3 residues early in the read; its end comes from the germline J gene. The rearrangement uses TRBV7-8 and TRBJ2-3; D ambiguous. Trimming shortened V by 1 base and J by 4 bases, and 18 bases separated the two germline ends. The CDR3 length is 17 residues. Per the germline V gene, CDR1 is SGHVS and CDR2 is FQNEAQ. The CDR3 loop reads CASSLGLLARRSDTQYF. The sequenced CDR3 bases are TGTGCCAGCAGCTTAGGTTTATTAGCCAGAAGATCAGATACG. Combining the CDR3 with reference TRBV7-8 and TRBJ2-3 gives the whole variable domain GAGVSQSPRYKVAKRGQDVALRCDPISGHVSLFWYQQALGQGPEFLTYFQNEAQLDKSGLPSDRFFAERPEGSVSTLKIQRTQQEDSAVYLCASSLGLLARRSDTQYFGPGTRLTVL.

Comments on this clone: From the germline J gene comes the end of the CDR3, since the read stops 3 residues before it. The chain uses TRBV29-1 and TRBJ2-4, with a tentative D call TRBD2 (5 bases). The germline V gene has CDR1 SQVTM and CDR2 ANQGSEA. The CDR3 spans 16 residues. V lost 0 bases, J lost 8 bases, and 20 bases lay in between. The CDR3 reads CSVEETTSSWGYIQYF. CDR3 DNA (partial): TGCAGCGTTGAAGAAACAACTAGTAGTTGGGGTTACATT. Combining the CDR3 with reference TRBV29-1 and TRBJ2-4 gives the whole variable domain SAVISQKPSRDICQRGTSLTIQCQVDSQVTMMFWYRQQPGQSLTLIATANQGSEATYESGFVIDKFPISRPNLTFSTLTVSNMSPEDSSIYLCSVEETTSSWGYIQYFGAGTRLSVL.

Comment on this clone: With the read ending 3 residues before the CDR3 end, the germline J gene is used to fill in that end. The rearrangement uses TRBV2 and TRBJ1-6; a weak D match, TRBD1 (6 bases). This CDR3 has 19 amino acids. Trimming removed 4 bases at V and 10 bases at J, with 29 bases between. Per germline, CDR1 SNHLY and CDR2 FYNNEI. The CDR3 protein is CASSGPVFGGGANNSPLHF. The sequenced CDR3 bases are TGTGCCAGCAGTGGTCCGGTCTTCGGTGGGGGGGCCAACAACTCACCC.

Note on this clone: The DNA ends 3 residues before the CDR3 does, and the rest of the CDR3 is filled in from the germline J gene. V and J are TRBV23-1 and TRBJ2-7, with 7 bases matching TRBD2. TRBV23-1 is assigned to the ORF class and has an uncertain function. The trim removed 2 bases at V and 4 bases at J, leaving 8 bases unmatched. The CDR3 covers 15 residues. CDR3 bases read: TGCGCCAGCAGTCAAGGTTGCGGGAGATTGTACGAG. This sequence encodes CASSQGCGRLYE. The complete CDR3 reads CASSQGCGRLYEQYF.

On this clone itself: The DNA ends 3 residues before the CDR3 does, and the rest of the CDR3 is filled in from the germline J gene. The chain employs TRBV2 and TRBJ1-6, with 7 bases that match TRBD1. Germline V gene data show CDR1 as SNHLY and CDR2 as FYNNEI. J gave up 9 bases and V 7 bases, and 12 bases lay outside the gene matches. This CDR3 comprises 15 residues. The CDR3 here is CASTLEGAVGSPLHF. The DNA read from the CDR3 is TGTGCCAGCACCCTGGAGGGGGCGGTTGGTTCACCC.

Concerning this clone itself: The read halts 3 residues ahead of the CDR3 end, with the missing end drawn from the germline J gene. The chain joins TRBV2 to TRBJ2-1, with 8 bases identical to TRBD2. Germline assignment: CDR1 SNHLY and CDR2 FYNNEI. Trimming cost V 2 bases and J 4 bases; bases outside gene matches: 4. The CDR3 totals 15 residues. The covered CDR3 bases are TGTGCCAGCAGTGAAATGCGGGAGGTATACAATGAG. This gives the protein CASSEMREVYNE. The entire CDR3 sequence reads CASSEMREVYNEQFF.

On this clone itself: The CDR3 goes on 3 residues after the read ends, and that part is filled in from the germline J gene. The chain joins TRBV20-1 to TRBJ2-5; 7 positions match TRBD1. Germline assignment: CDR1 DFQATT and CDR2 SNEGSKA (reference sequence). This CDR3 has 14 amino acids. The V segment lost 6 bases and the J segment 7 bases; nucleotides outside the gene matches: 14. The sequenced CDR3 bases are TGCAGTGCCCTTCAGTCACAGGGGATGGTGACC. Protein: CSALQSQGMVT. The entire CDR3 protein is CSALQSQGMVTQYF.

Remarks on this clone: The CDR3 end lies 3 residues beyond the end of the read and is filled in from the germline J gene. This sequence joins TRBV5-1 and TRBJ1-1, with a possible D match to TRBD1 (5 bases). Germline CDR1 is SGHRS and CDR2 is YFSETQ. This CDR3 is built from 11 residues. The covered CDR3 bases are TGCGCCAGCAGTTTCGGACAAGAA. It yields the protein CASSFGQE. The complete CDR3 protein is CASSFGQEAFF.

Concerning this clone: The read gets to within 3 residues of the CDR3 end, and the germline J gene fills in the rest. This chain joins TRBV18 and TRBJ2-7, with D hard to call. Between the trimmed V and J ends, which lost 1 base and 4 bases, there was a span of 5 bases. CDR3 length: 12 residues. The V gene's germline CDR1 is KGHSH and CDR2 LQKENI. The CDR3 reads CASSPQAYEQYF. The covered CDR3 bases are TGTGCCAGCTCACCACAGGCTTACGAG.

The CDR3 protein is CATSRNIGAGGMGYTF. The CDR3 DNA, read in part, is TGTGCCACCAGCAGAAATATAGGGGCAGGGGGCATGGGC. This chain connects TRBV15 to TRBJ1-2; 8 nucleotides match TRBD1. The read terminates 3 residues before the CDR3 end, so the remaining end is supplied by the germline J gene. CDR3 length: 16 residues. The germline CDR1 and CDR2 sequences are LNHNV and YYDKDF (reference sequence).

Regarding this clone: The read gets to within 3 residues of the CDR3 end, and the germline J gene fills in the rest. This chain connects TRBV20-1 to TRBJ1-1; a possible D gene is TRBD1 (5 bases). The germline CDR1 and CDR2 sequences are DFQATT and SNEGSKA (reference sequence). The CDR3 is 13 residues long. The germline V and J ends were trimmed by 6 bases and 1 base, with 12 bases remaining between them. CDR3 DNA (partial): TGCAGTGCCACCGGGACTGAGAACACTGAA. It codes for CSATGTENTE. The entire CDR3 reads CSATGTENTEAFF.

On this clone: The CDR3 is cut off 3 residues early in the read; its end comes from the germline J gene. V is TRBV18 and J is TRBJ1-3, with no clear D. There are 14 residues in the CDR3. CDR1 KGHSH and CDR2 LQKENI come from the germline V gene. Trimming pared 2 bases from V and 0 bases from J, leaving 5 bases between. The CDR3: CASSPTVSGNTIYF. Partial CDR3 DNA: TGTGCCAGCTCACCAACGGTCTCTGGAAACACC.

As to this clone: The read terminates 3 residues before the CDR3 end, so the remaining end is supplied by the germline J gene. The rearrangement links TRBV4-1 to TRBJ2-7; D tentatively fits TRBD1 or TRBD2 (5 bases each). This CDR3 comprises 13 residues. Trimming stripped 3 bases from V and 4 bases from J, with 10 bases between. Germline V lookup: CDR1 MGHRA, CDR2 YSYEKL. The CDR3 loop reads CASSQTREYEQYF. The CDR3 bases that were read are TGCGCCAGCAGCCAGACCAGGGAGTACGAG.

A word on this clone: The DNA ends 3 residues before the CDR3 does, and the rest of the CDR3 is filled in from the germline J gene. The V call is TRBV16, the J call TRBJ2-3, with D perhaps matching TRBD2 (5 bases). The germline V and J ends were trimmed by 1 base and 0 bases, with 17 bases remaining between them. The CDR3 is 18 amino acids. Looked up from germline, CDR1 is KGHSY and CDR2 is FQNENV. CDR3 residues: CASSQLSRRLNSTDTQYF. The part of the CDR3 DNA that was read is TGTGCCAGCAGCCAATTGAGCAGGAGGCTAAATAGCACAGATACG.

Concerning this clone: The read falls 3 residues short of the CDR3 end, and the missing part is taken from the germline J gene. The chain couples TRBV5-4 to TRBJ2-5; D uncertain. The CDR3 runs to 15 residues. V shed 2 bases and J shed 5 bases, with 16 bases lying between them. Germline assignment: CDR1 SGHNT and CDR2 YYREEE (reference sequence). CDR3: CASSLTGARMETQYF. CDR3 DNA (partial): TGTGCCAGCAGCTTAACTGGCGCCAGGATGGAGACC.

Notes on this clone: The CDR3 end is not reached by the read, which stops 3 residues before it; the germline J gene fills it in. The chain links TRBV20-1 to TRBJ2-3; D is ambiguous. Trimming removed 3 bases from V and 2 bases from J, with 15 bases in between. The CDR3 runs to 15 residues. Germline V gene lookup returns CDR1 DFQATT and CDR2 SNEGSKA (reference sequence). The DNA read from the CDR3 is TGCAGTGCTAGTGAAGCCGTTATAAACACAGATACG. This gives the protein CSASEAVINTDT. The entire CDR3 protein is CSASEAVINTDTQYF.

With regard to this clone: The read is 3 residues too short to cover the CDR3 end, so that end is filled in from the germline J gene. The J gene is TRBJ2-6, the V gene TRBV13; 7 bases are shared with TRBD2. V dropped 0 bases and J dropped 0; count of bases not matched to a gene: 2. Germline-derived CDR1 and CDR2 are PRHDT and FYEKMQ (reference sequence). This CDR3 region has 17 residues. CDR3 residues: CASSLGTSNSGANVLTF. The DNA read from the CDR3 is TGTGCCAGCAGCTTAGGGACTAGCAACTCTGGGGCCAACGTC.

About this clone: The CDR3 extends 3 residues past the end of the read, so its final part is completed from the germline J gene. This chain links TRBV7-9 with TRBJ2-2, with unresolved D. Deletions cut 5 bases from V and 1 base from J, with 8 bases between. Germline V lookup: CDR1 SEHNR, CDR2 FQNEAQ (reference sequence). The CDR3 extends over 14 amino acids. The CDR3 reads CASSLLRNTGELFF. The CDR3 bases that were read are TGTGCCAGCAGCCTTCTCAGGAACACCGGGGAG. Full variable domain (outside the CDR3, taken from reference TRBV7-9 and TRBJ2-2): DTGVSQNPRHKITKRGQNVTFRCDPISEHNRLYWYRQTLGQGPEFLTYFQNEAQLEKSRLLSDRFSAERPKGSFSTLEIQRTEQGDSAMYLCASSLLRNTGELFFGEGSRLTVL.

In the case of this clone: The read halts 3 residues ahead of the CDR3 end, with the missing end drawn from the germline J gene. The chain carries TRBV28 and TRBJ2-1; 9 bases map to TRBD1. The CDR3 covers 15 residues. CDR1 is MDHEN, CDR2 SYDVKM, per germline. V lost 5 bases and J lost 5; bases outside the gene matches: 7. CDR3 DNA, as far as it was read: TGTGCCAGCAGTCTCCCGGGACAGGGAAACAATGAG. This sequence encodes CASSLPGQGNNE. The full CDR3 protein is CASSLPGQGNNEQFF.